The rows below give T cell receptor beta chains drawn from one sample of a study of technical replicates of blood from a few donors. TCRdb's table, derived via immunoSEQ multiplex PCR, lists solely in-frame clones and lacks some. The sample includes about 80,000 clones, about 94% of them seen just once. Sequenced material: T cells isolated from PBMCs. These receptor sequences come from a human donor in good health. The CDR3 runs from the conserved cysteine through the conserved F or W. Fields, in order: J gene, V gene, D gene, clone size, CDR3 DNA, CDR3 protein. D genes are given only for firm matches. Rows give clone size only sometimes, using once, few, many, or a class for an expanded clone.

J: TRBJ1-2; V: TRBV6-1; D: NA; size: NA; DNA: TGTGCCAGCAGTGAACAGATTAACTATGGCTACACCTTC; CDR3: CASSEQINYGYTF
J: TRBJ1-3; V: TRBV5-4; D: NA; size: NA; DNA: TGTGCCAGCAGCTTGTACAGCTCTGGAAACACCATATATTTT; CDR3: CASSLYSSGNTIYF
J: TRBJ2-1; V: TRBV6-5; D: NA; size: NA; DNA: TGTGCCAGCAGGACTAGCTACAATGAGCAGTTCTTC; CDR3: CASRTSYNEQFF
J: TRBJ1-4; V: TRBV30; D: TRBD1; size: NA; DNA: TGTGCCTGGAGTTGGTCCAGGGGGGATGAAAAACTGTTTTTT; CDR3: CAWSWSRGDEKLFF
J: TRBJ1-1; V: TRBV6-5; D: NA; size: NA; DNA: TGTGCCAGCAGTTACTCGCTAACAGGGAACACTGAAGCTTTCTTT; CDR3: CASSYSLTGNTEAFF
J: TRBJ2-7; V: TRBV7-2; D: NA; size: NA; DNA: TGTGCCAGCAGCTTATTGACGGGAGAGCTGGTCGAGCAGTACTTC; CDR3: CASSLLTGELVEQYF
J: TRBJ2-3; V: TRBV13; D: TRBD2; size: NA; DNA: TGTGCCAGCAGCTTCGGAGCTCGGGGGGCAGATACGCAGTATTTT; CDR3: CASSFGARGADTQYF
J: TRBJ2-1; V: TRBV29-1; D: TRBD2; size: NA; DNA: TGCAGCGCTCTGGGACTATCAAATGAGCAGTTCTTC; CDR3: CSALGLSNEQFF
J: TRBJ1-2; V: TRBV6-5; D: NA; size: NA; DNA: TGTGCCAGCTCCAGGGCAGGGAACTATGGCTACACCTTC; CDR3: CASSRAGNYGYTF
J: TRBJ2-3; V: TRBV30; D: NA; size: NA; DNA: TGTGCCTGGAACCCAGGGGTCGCAGATACGCAGTATTTT; CDR3: CAWNPGVADTQYF
J: TRBJ1-2; V: TRBV4-1; D: NA; size: NA; DNA: TGCGCCAGCAGCCAAGATTCGGGTAACTATGGCTACACCTTC; CDR3: CASSQDSGNYGYTF
J: TRBJ2-1; V: TRBV29-1; D: TRBD2; size: NA; DNA: TGCAGCGCGTACGGGGGGGATTACAATGAGCAGTTCTTC; CDR3: CSAYGGDYNEQFF
J: TRBJ1-1; V: TRBV30; D: NA; size: NA; DNA: TGTGCCTGGGGGGAGGAGAGGGACACTGAAGCTTTCTTT; CDR3: CAWGEERDTEAFF
J: TRBJ1-2; V: TRBV2; D: TRBD1; size: NA; DNA: TGTGCCAGCACAACTATGGGACAGGGGGCAGAAGGCTACACCTTC; CDR3: CASTTMGQGAEGYTF
J: TRBJ1-4; V: TRBV10-3; D: NA; size: NA; DNA: TGTGCCATCAGTGAGTCGGTGCGGTTAAATGAAAAACTGTTTTTT; CDR3: CAISESVRLNEKLFF
J: TRBJ2-1; V: TRBV27; D: TRBD2; size: NA; DNA: TGTGCCAGCAGTTTAATAGCGGGAGTTTCCAATGAGCAGTTCTTC; CDR3: CASSLIAGVSNEQFF
J: TRBJ1-1; V: TRBV5-6; D: TRBD1; size: once; DNA: TGTGCCAGCAGCCCGACAGGGGCCCGGGGAGCTTTCTTT; CDR3: CASSPTGARGAFF
J: TRBJ1-1; V: TRBV7-9; D: TRBD1; size: few; DNA: TGTGCCAGCAGCTTCGACAGGGGAACTGAAGCTTTCTTT; CDR3: CASSFDRGTEAFF
J: TRBJ2-7; V: TRBV5-1; D: NA; size: NA; DNA: TGCGCCAGCAGCTTGGGAGTGGGGCGCGAGCAGTACTTC; CDR3: CASSLGVGREQYF
J: TRBJ2-5; V: TRBV9; D: NA; size: NA; DNA: TGTGCCAGCAGCGTAACGGACCAAGAGACCCAGTACTTC; CDR3: CASSVTDQETQYF
J: TRBJ2-7; V: TRBV27; D: TRBD2; size: NA; DNA: TGTGCCAGCAGTTTATTTAGCTCAAGCCTAGCGGGAGCCGAGCAGTACTTC; CDR3: CASSLFSSSLAGAEQYF
J: TRBJ1-5; V: TRBV25-1; D: TRBD1; size: NA; DNA: TGTGCCAGCCGGGACAGGGACCAAAATCAGCCCCAGCATTTT; CDR3: CASRDRDQNQPQHF
J: TRBJ2-1; V: TRBV28; D: TRBD1; size: NA; DNA: TGTGCCAGCAGCAAGGACAGGGTCTCGGATGAGCAGTTCTTC; CDR3: CASSKDRVSDEQFF
J: TRBJ2-6; V: TRBV30; D: TRBD1; size: NA; DNA: TGTGCCTGGAGTGTTCCGGGACAGGAGCCATCTGGGGCCAACGTCCTGACTTTC; CDR3: CAWSVPGQEPSGANVLTF
J: TRBJ2-7; V: TRBV11-3; D: TRBD2; size: NA; DNA: TGTGCCAGCAGGTTGGCGCTAGCGGGAGGGCCCGTGCAGTACTTC; CDR3: CASRLALAGGPVQYF
J: TRBJ1-1; V: TRBV9; D: NA; size: NA; DNA: TGTGCCAGCAGCGTAGAATGGAGGGACACTGAAGCTTTCTTT; CDR3: CASSVEWRDTEAFF
J: TRBJ2-2; V: TRBV28; D: NA; size: NA; DNA: TGTGCCAGCGTTAACAGGGACACCGGGGAGCTGTTTTTT; CDR3: CASVNRDTGELFF
J: TRBJ2-1; V: TRBV5-1; D: NA; size: NA; DNA: TGCGCCAGCAGCTTGTTTCAAAATGAGCAGTTCTTC; CDR3: CASSLFQNEQFF
J: TRBJ2-1; V: TRBV7-9; D: NA; size: NA; DNA: TGTGCCAGCAGCTCCAGTTTAAGCGGCAATGAGCAGTTCTTC; CDR3: CASSSSLSGNEQFF
J: TRBJ1-2; V: TRBV6-5; D: NA; size: NA; DNA: TGTGCCAGCAGTTATTCGCAGGGTGTTTATGGCTACACCTTC; CDR3: CASSYSQGVYGYTF
J: TRBJ1-1; V: TRBV9; D: NA; size: NA; DNA: TGTGCCAGCAGCCCGTATCGGAGTACAACAGCTTTCTTT; CDR3: CASSPYRSTTAFF
J: TRBJ1-1; V: TRBV9; D: TRBD1; size: NA; DNA: TGTGCCAGCAGCGCCATAGGGACAGGGAAGAACACTGAAGCTTTCTTT; CDR3: CASSAIGTGKNTEAFF
J: TRBJ2-3; V: TRBV5-1; D: TRBD2; size: NA; DNA: TGCGCCAGCAGCTTGGGCGGGAGGCTCCCCGATACGCAGTATTTT; CDR3: CASSLGGRLPDTQYF
J: TRBJ2-7; V: TRBV6-5; D: NA; size: once; DNA: TGTGCCAGCAGCCTGGGCTCCCATAGCTCCTACGAGCAGTACTTC; CDR3: CASSLGSHSSYEQYF
J: TRBJ1-2; V: TRBV30; D: NA; size: NA; DNA: TGTGCCTGGAACCATCAGTACAGTACCTATGGCTACACCTTC; CDR3: CAWNHQYSTYGYTF
J: TRBJ2-3; V: TRBV28; D: NA; size: NA; DNA: TGTGCCAGCGTTTCGGGATTCACAGATACGCAGTATTTT; CDR3: CASVSGFTDTQYF
J: TRBJ1-1; V: TRBV6-5; D: NA; size: once; DNA: TGTGCCAGCAGTTCGTCCCCGCGGGGTTCACTCACTGAAGCTTTCTTT; CDR3: CASSSSPRGSLTEAFF
J: TRBJ2-7; V: TRBV2; D: NA; size: NA; DNA: TGTGCCAGCACGACCGGGACATTCGAGCAGTACTTC; CDR3: CASTTGTFEQYF
J: TRBJ2-5; V: TRBV5-6; D: NA; size: NA; DNA: TGTGCCAGCAGTTTGACAGGAACGGAGACCCAGTACTTC; CDR3: CASSLTGTETQYF